These 14 T cell receptor beta chains share one sample of origin, sequenced in a study of shared clonotypes between healthy human individuals. The protocol was immunoSEQ multiplex PCR, while the TCRdb copy is restricted to in-frame clones and leaves out a portion. The table lists hundreds of thousands of clones, around 77% of them singletons. Sample: PBMCs. The receptor set was obtained from a woman in her thirties or forties in good health. Some clones in this sample may be carry-over from other donors' samples.

In its sample, this clone was seen once. This chain connects TRBV6-4 to TRBJ2-5; 8 positions agree with TRBD1. The CDR3 totals 18 residues. V shed 5 bases and J 3 bases; nucleotides not matched to a gene: 17. Germline-derived CDR1 and CDR2 are MRHNA and SNTAGT. The CDR3 sequence: CASSPPGQECKGEETQYF. CDR3 bases: TGTGCCAGCAGTCCCCCGGGACAGGAGTGTAAGGGGGAAGAGACCCAGTACTTC.

As concerns this clone: The likely explanation is a read error, given a far larger clone one base away. The V gene is TRBV4-2, the J gene TRBJ1-1; D unresolved. CDR1 and CDR2 from the germline V gene are LGHNA and YNFKEQ. This CDR3 contains 13 residues. CDR3 sequence reads: CVSSQGPPTEAFF. The CDR3 DNA follows: TGTGTCAGCAGCCAAGGGCCCCCGACTGAAGCTTTCTTT.

V is TRBV5-5 and J is TRBJ2-7; 8 positions agree with TRBD1. Trimming removed 3 bases from V and 1 base from J; junction bases left unmatched: 6. Germline V gene lookup returns CDR1 SGHKS and CDR2 YYEKEE (reference sequence). The CDR3 contains 15 residues. The chain's CDR3 is CASSYRDRFSYEQYF. The CDR3 nucleotides are TGTGCCAGCAGCTACCGGGACAGGTTTTCCTACGAGCAGTACTTC.

The chain joins TRBV7-3 to TRBJ2-6; weak D call: TRBD2 (6 bases). Trimming left V 7 bases short and J 0 bases short, with 13 bases between. Germline lookup yields CDR1 SGHTA and CDR2 FQGTGA. The length of the CDR3 is 16 residues. CDR3 loop: CASKEIAVSGANVLTF. CDR3 coding DNA: TGTGCCAGCAAGGAGATAGCGGTCTCTGGGGCCAACGTCCTGACTTTC.

This chain uses TRBV6-6 with TRBJ2-3; 10 nucleotides align to TRBD1. Germline CDR1 MNHNY, CDR2 SVGAGI (reference sequence). This CDR3 contains 11 residues. J gave up 11 bases and V 6 bases, and 2 bases lay outside the gene matches. CDR3 bases: TGTGCCAGCAGGACAGGGGGCTGGCAGTATTTT. Translating gives CASRTGGWQYF.

There are many counts of this clone. Additional DNA sequences in this sample encode the identical CDR3. This chain uses TRBV29-1 with TRBJ1-4; TRBD1 might be the D (6 bases). V was clipped by 6 bases and J by 16 bases, with 24 bases between them. This CDR3 comprises 13 residues. Germline V lookup: CDR1 SQVTM, CDR2 ANQGSEA. Written as DNA, the CDR3 is TGCAGCGTCTTGGGGTTCAGTGACCGGGACAAGTTTTTT. As protein: CSVLGFSDRDKFF.

In the case of this clone: Additional DNA sequences in this sample encode the identical CDR3. The chain links TRBV29-1 to TRBJ2-3; 7 positions match TRBD1. CDR1 and CDR2 (germline): SQVTM, ANQGSEA. The CDR3 runs to 14 residues. The J segment lost 1 base and the V segment lost 3 bases, leaving 4 bases of the junction unmatched. This chain's CDR3 is CSVEGQGGTDTQYF. As DNA, the CDR3 is TGCAGCGTTGAGGGTCAGGGGGGCACAGATACGCAGTATTTT.

This clone was found once. The chain has TRBV18 and TRBJ2-7; 12 nucleotides agree with TRBD1. After removal of 4 bases from V and 7 bases from J, the junction contained 11 bases not matched to a gene. CDR1 is KGHSH and CDR2 is LQKENI in the germline V gene. CDR3 length equals 16 residues. The CDR3 region has the DNA TGTGCCAGCTCACGGATGACCGGGACAGGGGGCGTGGAGCAGTACTTC. Its protein is CASSRMTGTGGVEQYF.

V gene TRBV6-6 combines with J gene TRBJ2-5; tentatively, D is TRBD1 (5 bases). Trimming took 0 bases from V and 0 from J, leaving 8 bases between them. Looked up from germline, CDR1 is MNHNY and CDR2 is SVGAGI (reference sequence). CDR3 length: 15 residues. This CDR3 is CASSYSPRDQETQYF. The DNA of the CDR3 is TGTGCCAGCAGTTACTCACCCAGGGACCAAGAGACCCAGTACTTC.

V is TRBV5-4 and J is TRBJ2-5; D unresolved. Germline CDR1 SGHNT, CDR2 YYREEE (reference sequence). The V end lost 2 bases, the J end lost 2 bases, and 16 bases lay between the germline ends. This CDR3 has 16 amino acids. The CDR3, as DNA: TGTGCCAGCAGCTTATCGGTCAACCCGGAGCAAGAGACCCAGTACTTC. Translation: CASSLSVNPEQETQYF. The full variable domain, completed using reference TRBV5-4 and TRBJ2-5, is ETGVTQSPTHLIKTRGQQVTLRCSSQSGHNTVSWYQQALGQGPQFIFQYYREEENGRGNFPPRFSGLQFPNYSSELNVNALELDDSALYLCASSLSVNPEQETQYFGPGTRLLVL.

This chain joins TRBV6-5 and TRBJ1-5, with 11 nucleotides matching TRBD1. The germline V gene has CDR1 MNHEY and CDR2 SVGAGI. CDR3 length: 15 residues. V lost 6 bases to trimming and J lost 7 bases; unmatched junction nucleotides: 8. CDR3 region: CASRPNRDRGQPQHF. The CDR3 bases are TGTGCCAGCAGGCCAAACCGGGACAGGGGGCAGCCCCAGCATTTT.

About this clone: One end of the junction does not line up with germline, which may come from a read error. The rearrangement links TRBV9 to TRBJ2-1, with a weak D call TRBD2 (6 bases). Per germline, CDR1 SGDLS and CDR2 YYNGEE. This CDR3 comprises 14 residues. CDR3 sequence: CVSSSFRGGEGQFF. CDR3 in DNA: TGTGTCAGCAGCTCATTTAGGGGAGGTGAAGGGCAGTTCTTC.

This clone occurred a few times. The chain employs TRBV15 and TRBJ1-3; D uncertain. V was shortened by 0 bases and J by 0 bases, with 6 bases between the two germline ends. CDR3 length: 15 residues. The V gene's germline CDR1 is LNHNV and CDR2 YYDKDF (reference sequence). CDR3 residues: CATSRDSNSGNTIYF. The CDR3 DNA follows: TGTGCCACCAGCAGAGACAGTAACTCTGGAAACACCATATATTTT.

The rearrangement joins TRBV5-1 to TRBJ2-1; TRBD2 matches 8 bases. CDR1 and CDR2 from the germline V gene are SGHRS and YFSETQ. Unmatched junction bases numbered 6, after V lost 0 bases and J lost 10 bases. The CDR3 loop spans 14 amino acids. CDR3 protein: CASSLATSGSEQFF. The CDR3 region has the DNA TGCGCCAGCAGCTTGGCAACTAGCGGCTCGGAGCAGTTCTTC.